Listed here are 15 T cell receptor beta chains from one sample, sequenced in a study of T cells after yellow fever vaccination. TCRdb recomputed calls from the 5' RACE reads with MiXCR, one row per CDR3 protein. The data contain 300,000 to 400,000 distinct CDR3 sequences, around 8.1% of them singletons. The source was PBMCs, collected roughly 45 days after the first yellow fever vaccination. All receptors derive from a man in his late teens or twenties who received the YFV17D yellow fever vaccine.

The rearrangement links TRBV5-1 to TRBJ2-1, with D possibly TRBD1 on 6 matching bases. This CDR3 comprises 15 residues. Trimming shortened V by 3 bases and J by 2 bases, and 12 bases separated the two germline ends. Germline V gene sequence: CDR1 SGHRS, CDR2 YFSETQ. CDR3 sequence (DNA): TGCGCCAGCAGCTCCAGAGGGGACACCTACAATGAGCAGTTCTTC. Translation: CASSSRGDTYNEQFF.

There are a few counts of this clonotype. The chain carries TRBV4-1 and TRBJ2-2, with D perhaps matching TRBD2 (6 bases). Trimming cost V 6 bases and J 4 bases, with 12 bases left between them. Germline-derived CDR1 and CDR2 are MGHRA and YSYEKL. The CDR3 contains 14 residues. CDR3 region: CASSNPGGTGELFF. The CDR3 DNA is TGCGCCAGCAGTAACCCCGGGGGCACCGGGGAGCTGTTTTTT.

This chain joins TRBV13 and TRBJ1-2; weak D call: TRBD1 (6 bases). The germline V gene encodes CDR1 PRHDT and CDR2 FYEKMQ (reference sequence). V was trimmed by 2 bases and J by 3 bases, leaving 10 bases between them. CDR3 size: 14 residues. CDR3 sequence: CASSLTRTDYGYTF. The CDR3 DNA sequence: TGTGCCAGCAGCTTAACACGGACAGACTATGGCTACACCTTC.

This rearrangement joins TRBV5-1 to TRBJ1-1; the match to TRBD1 covers 7 bases. The CDR3 spans 15 residues. Trimming took 4 bases from V and 1 from J; bases not matched to a gene: 7. CDR1 is SGHRS, CDR2 YFSETQ, per germline. CDR3 protein: CASSIRQGSNTEAFF. DNA of the CDR3: TGCGCCAGCAGCATACGACAGGGATCGAACACTGAAGCTTTCTTT.

This clonotype was recorded many times. The chain carries TRBV7-3 and TRBJ2-2, with D possibly TRBD1 on 5 matching bases. This CDR3 contains 16 residues. CDR1 and CDR2 from the germline V gene are SGHTA and FQGTGA. Trimming took off 5 bases at V and 0 bases at J, with 13 bases between the two ends. CDR3 nucleotide sequence: TGTGCCAGCAGCCCCTTTACGACAGCGAACACCGGGGAGCTGTTTTTT. Translation gives CASSPFTTANTGELFF.

Ten or more counts support this clonotype. The V call is TRBV20-1, the J call TRBJ2-1; either TRBD1 or TRBD2 may fit D (5 bases each). Germline V gene lookup returns CDR1 DFQATT and CDR2 SNEGSKA (reference sequence). Trimming took off 7 bases at V and 5 bases at J, with 18 bases between the two ends. The CDR3 consists of 14 residues. The CDR3 loop reads CSGGVGQVNNEQFF. CDR3 DNA: TGCAGTGGAGGGGTGGGTCAGGTTAACAATGAGCAGTTCTTC.

The rearrangement joins TRBV7-9 to TRBJ1-2, with a tentative D call TRBD1 (5 bases). CDR1 and CDR2 from the germline V gene are SEHNR and FQNEAQ (reference sequence). The CDR3 totals 13 residues. With 5 bases removed from V and 4 bases from J, the gap between germline ends came to 11 bases. CDR3: CASSQTEIYGYTF. The CDR3 DNA reads TGTGCCAGCAGCCAGACAGAGATCTATGGCTACACCTTC.

In its sample, this clonotype was seen a few times. V usage is TRBV10-2 and J usage is TRBJ2-3, with D perhaps TRBD1 or TRBD2 (5 bases each). V was trimmed by 11 bases and J by 6 bases, leaving 18 bases between them. The CDR3 is made up of 13 amino acids. Germline-derived CDR1 and CDR2 are WSHSY and SAAADI. The CDR3 loop reads CAGTTPPADTQYF. In DNA, the CDR3 is TGCGCCGGGACGACTCCCCCCGCGGATACGCAGTATTTT.

This chain connects TRBV7-2 to TRBJ1-1; weak D call: TRBD1 (5 bases). There are 14 residues in the CDR3. The V end lost 5 bases, the J end lost 5 bases, and 15 bases lay between the germline ends. In germline, CDR1 is SGHTA, CDR2 FQGNSA. Here the CDR3 reads CASSLERGQTEAFF. The CDR3 nucleotides read TGTGCCAGCAGCCTAGAGAGGGGTCAGACTGAAGCTTTCTTT.

The table lists this clonotype with a few counts. The gene calls are TRBV4-1 and TRBJ2-7, with 7 bases that match TRBD1. There are 15 residues in the CDR3. Per the germline V gene, CDR1 is MGHRA and CDR2 is YSYEKL. With 2 bases clipped from V and 2 bases from J, the junction kept 6 bases outside the gene matches. The CDR3 DNA reads TGCGCCAGCAGCCAACGAACAGGGGCCGCCTACGAGCAGTACTTC. Its protein product is CASSQRTGAAYEQYF.

The chain is built from TRBV11-2 and TRBJ2-1, with 14 bases aligning to TRBD2. CDR1 SGHAT and CDR2 FQNNGV come from the germline V gene. The CDR3 loop spans 18 amino acids. V shed 10 bases, J shed 2 bases, and the junction held 13 bases outside the gene matches. The CDR3 sequence: CANRRLAGGRVTYNEQFF. For the CDR3, the DNA is TGTGCCAACCGAAGACTAGCGGGGGGGCGTGTCACCTACAATGAGCAGTTCTTC.

This clonotype was seen at least ten times. This chain connects TRBV20-1 to TRBJ1-4, with D hard to call. The V and J ends lost 0 bases and 8 bases respectively, with 13 bases between them. The germline gives CDR1 DFQATT, CDR2 SNEGSKA (reference sequence). The CDR3 totals 14 residues. DNA for the CDR3: TGCAGTGCTAGAGATCCTTTTAGAGGGGAAAAACTGTTTTTT. Its translation is CSARDPFRGEKLFF.

The sample holds a few counts of this clonotype. The chain has TRBV29-1 and TRBJ1-2, with D perhaps TRBD1 (5 bases). V lost 4 bases, J lost 4 bases, and 10 bases lay in between. Looked up from germline, CDR1 is SQVTM and CDR2 is ANQGSEA. CDR3 size: 12 residues. The CDR3 loop reads CSVAGRFYGYTF. Written as DNA, the CDR3 is TGCAGCGTTGCGGGACGGTTCTATGGCTACACCTTC.

This clonotype was counted only a few times. The rearrangement joins TRBV29-1 to TRBJ2-7; D is possibly TRBD1 (5 bases). The germline V gene has CDR1 SQVTM and CDR2 ANQGSEA. Trimming removed 6 bases at V and 5 bases at J, with 14 bases between. This CDR3 has 12 residues. The CDR3 DNA is TGCAGCGTGCGTGTTGGCAGGGACGAGCAGTACGTC. Translation gives CSVRVGRDEQYV.

In this sample, this clonotype turned up a few times. The chain combines TRBV29-1 with TRBJ2-5; TRBD1 aligns across 10 bases. Germline-derived CDR1 and CDR2 are SQVTM and ANQGSEA. Trimming at V came to 4 bases and at J to 12 bases, leaving 8 bases not matched to a gene. The CDR3 is made up of 12 amino acids. The CDR3 DNA reads as TGCAGCGTTGCTTTGTCGGACAGGGGGGAGTACTTC. Translating gives CSVALSDRGEYF.